The rows below give T cell receptor beta chains drawn from one sample of a study of cytotoxic CD8 clonotypes in ibrutinib-treated CLL. Clones were read by immunoSEQ multiplex PCR, and TCRdb kept only the in-frame ones, dropping some. The sample contains a few hundred thousand clones, just under 80% of which appear only once. This sample comprised PBMCs, obtained before ibrutinib treatment. The source of these receptors is a human donor with chronic lymphocytic leukemia. CDR3s include the opening cysteine and the closing phenylalanine or tryptophan. The D gene is left open where the match is weak. Size is omitted from some rows. Given values are once, few, many or a class for expanded clones.

j_call: TRBJ2-7
d_call: TRBD2
clone_size: NA
v_call: TRBV14
cdr3_aa: CASSRRGLAGRPPYEQYF
cdr3_nt: TGTGCCAGCAGCCGAAGAGGACTAGCGGGAAGACCCCCCTACGAGCAGTACTTC

j_call: TRBJ2-6
d_call: NA
clone_size: once
v_call: TRBV30
cdr3_aa: CAWSPPSSVSGANVLTF
cdr3_nt: TGTGCCTGGAGTCCCCCTTCCTCAGTCTCTGGGGCCAACGTCCTGACTTTC

j_call: TRBJ2-1
d_call: NA
clone_size: few
v_call: TRBV30
cdr3_aa: CAWSDHYNEQFF
cdr3_nt: TGTGCCTGGAGTGACCATTACAATGAGCAGTTCTTC

j_call: TRBJ1-5
d_call: NA
clone_size: few
v_call: TRBV19
cdr3_aa: CASTWVSNQPQHF
cdr3_nt: TGTGCCAGTACCTGGGTTAGCAATCAGCCCCAGCATTTT

j_call: TRBJ2-1
d_call: NA
clone_size: once
v_call: TRBV28
cdr3_aa: CASSGPGTVVVFF
cdr3_nt: TGTGCCAGCAGTGGGCCCGGGACGGTGGTCGTGTTCTTC

j_call: TRBJ2-2
d_call: TRBD1
clone_size: once
v_call: TRBV25-1
cdr3_aa: CASSEYTRQGNTGELFF
cdr3_nt: TGTGCCAGCAGTGAATATACTCGACAGGGTAACACCGGGGAGCTGTTTTTT

j_call: TRBJ2-7
d_call: TRBD2
clone_size: NA
v_call: TRBV27
cdr3_aa: CASSLVSGSFYEQYF
cdr3_nt: TGTGCCAGCAGTTTAGTTAGCGGGAGCTTTTACGAGCAGTACTTC

j_call: TRBJ2-3
d_call: TRBD2
clone_size: NA
v_call: TRBV15
cdr3_aa: CATSRGGRGGITDTQYF
cdr3_nt: TGTGCCACCAGCAGAGGGGGGAGGGGCGGCATCACAGATACGCAGTATTTT

j_call: TRBJ2-7
d_call: NA
clone_size: NA
v_call: TRBV5-6
cdr3_aa: CASSLYRSLEQYF
cdr3_nt: TGTGCCAGCAGCCTTTACAGGAGTTTAGAGCAGTACTTC

j_call: TRBJ2-1
d_call: NA
clone_size: NA
v_call: TRBV6-1
cdr3_aa: CASASTTSSYNEQFF
cdr3_nt: TGTGCCAGCGCGTCGACGACGAGCTCCTACAATGAGCAGTTCTTC

j_call: TRBJ2-7
d_call: TRBD2
clone_size: NA
v_call: TRBV19
cdr3_aa: CASSHGLAYEQYF
cdr3_nt: TGTGCCAGTAGCCATGGACTAGCATACGAGCAGTACTTC

j_call: TRBJ2-7
d_call: NA
clone_size: few
v_call: TRBV2
cdr3_aa: CASRQEGPEQYF
cdr3_nt: TGTGCCAGCAGACAGGAAGGGCCCGAGCAGTACTTC

j_call: TRBJ2-7
d_call: NA
clone_size: NA
v_call: TRBV2
cdr3_aa: CASRGTAAPDYEQYF
cdr3_nt: TGTGCCAGCAGGGGAACAGCGGCACCCGACTACGAGCAGTACTTC

j_call: TRBJ1-1
d_call: NA
clone_size: NA
v_call: TRBV11-2
cdr3_aa: CASRQLNGGRNTEAFF
cdr3_nt: TGTGCCAGCAGGCAATTAAACGGAGGTCGGAACACTGAAGCTTTCTTT

j_call: TRBJ2-7
d_call: NA
clone_size: NA
v_call: TRBV9
cdr3_aa: CASSVGVARTYEQYF
cdr3_nt: TGTGCCAGCAGCGTAGGAGTAGCCCGGACCTACGAGCAGTACTTC

j_call: TRBJ2-1
d_call: TRBD2
clone_size: NA
v_call: TRBV4-3
cdr3_aa: CASSQAPAGLVRDEQFF
cdr3_nt: TGCGCCAGCAGCCAAGCCCCAGCGGGACTGGTTAGGGATGAGCAGTTCTTC

j_call: TRBJ2-7
d_call: NA
clone_size: NA
v_call: TRBV5-1
cdr3_aa: CASSLGGIYYEQYF
cdr3_nt: TGCGCCAGCAGCTTGGGCGGGATCTACTACGAGCAGTACTTC

j_call: TRBJ1-5
d_call: NA
clone_size: NA
v_call: TRBV10-3
cdr3_aa: CAISEARAQPQHF
cdr3_nt: TGTGCCATCAGTGAGGCCCGGGCACAGCCCCAGCATTTT

j_call: TRBJ1-5
d_call: TRBD1
clone_size: NA
v_call: TRBV27
cdr3_aa: CASSFEGQSSNQPQHF
cdr3_nt: TGTGCCAGCAGTTTTGAGGGACAGTCGAGCAATCAGCCCCAGCATTTT

j_call: TRBJ2-7
d_call: TRBD2
clone_size: few
v_call: TRBV10-1
cdr3_aa: CASSESGRAEEQYF
cdr3_nt: TGCGCCAGCAGTGAGAGCGGGAGGGCCGAGGAGCAGTACTTC

j_call: TRBJ1-5
d_call: NA
clone_size: NA
v_call: TRBV20-1
cdr3_aa: CSASDGQPQHF
cdr3_nt: TGCAGTGCTTCGGACGGACAGCCCCAGCATTTT

j_call: TRBJ1-2
d_call: NA
clone_size: NA
v_call: TRBV4-2
cdr3_aa: CASSQTPGGGYGYTF
cdr3_nt: TGTGCCAGCAGCCAAACTCCGGGGGGAGGATATGGCTACACCTTC

j_call: TRBJ1-1
d_call: TRBD1
clone_size: NA
v_call: TRBV18
cdr3_aa: CASSPPGQGPTEAFF
cdr3_nt: TGTGCCAGCTCACCACCGGGACAGGGTCCCACTGAAGCTTTCTTT

j_call: TRBJ1-1
d_call: NA
clone_size: NA
v_call: TRBV25-1
cdr3_aa: CASSESWGTEAFF
cdr3_nt: TGTGCCAGCAGTGAATCCTGGGGTACTGAAGCTTTCTTT

j_call: TRBJ2-7
d_call: TRBD1
clone_size: NA
v_call: TRBV7-3
cdr3_aa: CASSSYRGQGDEQYF
cdr3_nt: TGTGCCAGCAGCTCCTACAGGGGGCAAGGAGACGAGCAGTACTTC

j_call: TRBJ2-1
d_call: TRBD2
clone_size: few
v_call: TRBV9
cdr3_aa: CASSVELAGVGEQFF
cdr3_nt: TGTGCCAGCAGCGTAGAACTAGCGGGAGTGGGTGAGCAGTTCTTC

j_call: TRBJ2-1
d_call: NA
clone_size: NA
v_call: TRBV4-3
cdr3_aa: CASSQGIDIGISYNEQFF
cdr3_nt: TGCGCCAGCAGCCAAGGTATCGATATCGGGATCTCCTACAATGAGCAGTTCTTC

j_call: TRBJ2-3
d_call: NA
clone_size: NA
v_call: TRBV7-9
cdr3_aa: CASSFPYGPDTQYF
cdr3_nt: TGTGCCAGCAGCTTCCCCTACGGGCCAGATACGCAGTATTTT

j_call: TRBJ2-5
d_call: TRBD1
clone_size: NA
v_call: TRBV27
cdr3_aa: CASSPGTGGETQYF
cdr3_nt: TGTGCCAGCAGTCCCGGGACAGGGGGAGAGACCCAGTACTTC

j_call: TRBJ1-2
d_call: NA
clone_size: NA
v_call: TRBV30
cdr3_aa: CAWSEYQGGGYTF
cdr3_nt: TGTGCCTGGAGTGAATATCAGGGTGGAGGCTACACCTTC

j_call: TRBJ2-3
d_call: NA
clone_size: NA
v_call: TRBV28
cdr3_aa: CASSPRTAVDTQYF
cdr3_nt: TGTGCCAGCAGCCCTCGGACAGCTGTAGATACGCAGTATTTT

j_call: TRBJ1-4
d_call: TRBD1
clone_size: NA
v_call: TRBV6-5
cdr3_aa: CASSYSGTVNEKLFF
cdr3_nt: TGTGCCAGCAGTTACTCCGGGACAGTTAATGAAAAACTGTTTTTT

j_call: TRBJ2-5
d_call: NA
clone_size: NA
v_call: TRBV27
cdr3_aa: CASSLYGSRETQYF
cdr3_nt: TGTGCCAGCAGTTTATACGGGAGTCGGGAGACCCAGTACTTC

j_call: TRBJ1-2
d_call: NA
clone_size: NA
v_call: TRBV18
cdr3_aa: CASSPGAGYGYTF
cdr3_nt: TGTGCCAGCTCACCGGGAGCGGGGTATGGCTACACCTTC

j_call: TRBJ1-5
d_call: NA
clone_size: NA
v_call: TRBV19
cdr3_aa: CASSAIYEEDNQPQHF
cdr3_nt: TGTGCCAGTAGTGCCATTTATGAAGAAGACAATCAGCCCCAGCATTTT

j_call: TRBJ1-2
d_call: NA
clone_size: NA
v_call: TRBV27
cdr3_aa: CASSPSGPEGYTF
cdr3_nt: TGTGCCAGCAGTCCGTCGGGGCCCGAGGGCTACACCTTC

j_call: TRBJ2-3
d_call: TRBD2
clone_size: NA
v_call: TRBV7-9
cdr3_aa: CASTPDRLAGGTDTQYF
cdr3_nt: TGTGCCAGCACCCCAGACCGACTAGCGGGGGGCACAGATACGCAGTATTTT

j_call: TRBJ1-2
d_call: TRBD1
clone_size: few
v_call: TRBV25-1
cdr3_aa: CASSEYAGQGAYGYTF
cdr3_nt: TGTGCCAGCAGTGAATATGCGGGACAGGGGGCATATGGCTACACCTTC

j_call: TRBJ2-1
d_call: NA
clone_size: NA
v_call: TRBV28
cdr3_aa: CASSTYNEQFF
cdr3_nt: TGTGCCAGCTCTACATACAATGAGCAGTTCTTC

j_call: TRBJ2-1
d_call: NA
clone_size: few
v_call: TRBV6-1
cdr3_aa: CASIPGHNYNEQFF
cdr3_nt: TGTGCCAGCATCCCGGGACACAACTACAATGAGCAGTTCTTC

j_call: TRBJ2-3
d_call: NA
clone_size: NA
v_call: TRBV27
cdr3_aa: CASSGGSTNTQYF
cdr3_nt: TGTGCCAGCAGTGGGGGGTCCACGAATACGCAGTATTTT

j_call: TRBJ2-2
d_call: TRBD2
clone_size: NA
v_call: TRBV4-2
cdr3_aa: CASSQGTSGISTEPDTGELFF
cdr3_nt: TGTGCCAGCAGCCAAGGGACTAGCGGTATATCTACCGAACCCGACACCGGGGAGCTGTTTTTT

j_call: TRBJ1-1
d_call: NA
clone_size: NA
v_call: TRBV5-1
cdr3_aa: CASSLYTPGERAFF
cdr3_nt: TGCGCCAGCAGCCTATACACTCCAGGGGAGAGGGCTTTCTTT

j_call: TRBJ2-1
d_call: TRBD2
clone_size: few
v_call: TRBV30
cdr3_aa: CAWRLAPKNEQFF
cdr3_nt: TGTGCCTGGAGACTAGCGCCCAAAAATGAGCAGTTCTTC

j_call: TRBJ2-3
d_call: TRBD1
clone_size: NA
v_call: TRBV6-4
cdr3_aa: CASSGTGGTDTQYF
cdr3_nt: TGTGCCAGCAGTGGCACAGGGGGGACAGATACGCAGTATTTT

j_call: TRBJ1-2
d_call: TRBD1
clone_size: once
v_call: TRBV5-6
cdr3_aa: CASRVRGRGYTF
cdr3_nt: TGTGCCAGCAGGGTGAGGGGGCGAGGCTACACCTTC

j_call: TRBJ1-3
d_call: NA
clone_size: NA
v_call: TRBV6-5
cdr3_aa: CASKGFENTIYF
cdr3_nt: TGTGCCAGTAAGGGGTTCGAAAACACCATATATTTT

j_call: TRBJ1-5
d_call: NA
clone_size: NA
v_call: TRBV15
cdr3_aa: CATSGFNQPQHF
cdr3_nt: TGTGCCACCAGCGGATTCAATCAGCCCCAGCATTTT

j_call: TRBJ2-3
d_call: NA
clone_size: NA
v_call: TRBV9
cdr3_aa: CASSQRTATDTQYF
cdr3_nt: TGTGCCAGCAGCCAACGGACAGCCACAGATACGCAGTATTTT

j_call: TRBJ2-7
d_call: TRBD1
clone_size: once
v_call: TRBV11-3
cdr3_aa: CASSSRDRVSHEQYF
cdr3_nt: TGTGCCAGCAGCTCGAGGGACAGGGTCTCCCACGAGCAGTACTTC

j_call: TRBJ2-6
d_call: NA
clone_size: NA
v_call: TRBV9
cdr3_aa: CASSVRSSGANVLTF
cdr3_nt: TGTGCCAGCAGCGTACGCAGCTCTGGGGCCAACGTCCTGACTTTC

j_call: TRBJ2-7
d_call: TRBD2
clone_size: NA
v_call: TRBV4-1
cdr3_aa: CASSQDRAGGPYEQYF
cdr3_nt: TGCGCCAGCAGCCAAGATAGGGCGGGAGGGCCCTACGAGCAGTACTTC

j_call: TRBJ2-7
d_call: NA
clone_size: NA
v_call: TRBV19
cdr3_aa: CASSMTRAYEQYF
cdr3_nt: TGTGCCAGTAGTATGACTAGAGCCTACGAGCAGTACTTC